This T cell receptor (beta chain) stems from a study of a mutant IDH1 vaccine in newly diagnosed glioma. Study at large: Vaccination was launched 4-6 weeks after radiotherapy alone, or with temozolomide cycles. The V12 visit happened in week 35, and the V13 visit happened in week 47.

As concerns this clone: As yet, its antigen is unknown.

The germline V gene has CDR1 SGHRS and CDR2 YFSETQ. The CDR3 runs 16 residues. V was pared by 2 bases and J by 3 bases, with 18 bases between. Libraries were prepared by immunoSEQ multiplex PCR; TCRdb keeps only in-frame clonotypes and omits some of them. Altogether about 50,000 clones are present, 92% being singletons, with the ten largest covering about 2.4%. Specified time point: week 35, safety follow-up. Doses consisted of 300 ug of mutant IDH1 20-mer peptide each, paired with topical imiquimod. Scheduled for weeks 1, 3, 5, 7, 11, 15, 19 and 23, eight vaccinations were given to patients. The V call is TRBV5-1, the J call TRBJ2-7, with D possibly matching TRBD1 (6 bases). The specimen comprised PBMCs, sampled from a glioma patient whose treatment included an IDH1 peptide vaccine. The sequence was obtained from a man over 45 with glioma. In DNA form, the CDR3 reads TGCGCCAGCAGCTTCCGGACGGGACACCCGGACTACGAGCAGTACTTC. It is translated as CASSFRTGHPDYEQYF. Filled out from reference TRBV5-1 and TRBJ2-7, the complete variable domain reads KAGVTQTPRYLIKTRGQQVTLSCSPISGHRSVSWYQQTPGQGLQFLFEYFSETQRNKGNFPGRFSGRQFSNSRSEMNVSTLELGDSALYLCASSFRTGHPDYEQYFGPGTRLTVT.